A single sample is the source of the 27 T cell receptor beta chains below, sequenced in a study of vaccination and CD4 T cells after COVID-19. Treatment indicated: 10-day PBMC culture with coronavirus spike peptide pools or control peptides (ViraFEST assay). Which antigens these TCRs recognize remains unknown. Sequenced with the Oncomine TCR Beta short-read assay was DNA taken from cultured CD4+ T cells. TCRdb re-called the PCR reads through MiXCR, storing one row per CDR3 protein. The table has fewer than 15,000 distinct CDR3 sequences, around 47% seen once. Sequencing was done on a sample of CD4+ T cells from blood, cultured in vitro. The receptors derive from a human donor who had recovered from COVID-19.

The V and J genes are TRBV19 and TRBJ2-2, with a tentative D call TRBD2 (5 bases). The CDR3 is 14 residues long. Germline V gene lookup returns CDR1 LNHDA and CDR2 SQIVND (reference sequence). V was pared by 7 bases and J by 5 bases, with 14 bases between. CDR3 residues: CASTGPRRTGELFF. The CDR3 DNA reads TGTGCCAGTACCGGACCCCGGAGGACCGGGGAGCTGTTTTTT. Looking up the rest from reference TRBV19 and TRBJ2-2 gives the full variable domain: DGGITQSPKYLFRKEGQNVTLSCEQNLNHDAMYWYRQDPGQGLRLIYYSQIVNDFQKGDIAEGYSVSREKKESFPLTVTSAQKNPTAFYLCASTGPRRTGELFFGEGSRLTVL.

This clonotype was counted a few times. This chain uses TRBV20-1 with TRBJ2-2; no definite D call. This CDR3 is 14 amino acids long. Trimming left V 3 bases short and J 6 bases short, with 14 bases between. The germline CDR1 and CDR2 sequences are DFQATT and SNEGSKA (reference sequence). The CDR3 nucleotides are TGCAGTGCTAGGAGGCCTTCGGCGGCCGGGGAGCTGTTTTTT. Translating gives CSARRPSAAGELFF.

This clonotype has just a few counts. The V gene is TRBV7-2, the J gene TRBJ1-1; D remains unclear. The germline CDR1 and CDR2 sequences are SGHTA and FQGNSA. The V end was cut by 3 bases, the J end by 0 bases, with 5 bases between. This CDR3 spans 13 amino acids. The CDR3 reads CASSFSMNTEAFF. Here the CDR3 DNA reads TGTGCCAGCAGCTTCAGTATGAACACTGAAGCTTTCTTT.

This clonotype was counted a few times. The rearrangement links TRBV19 to TRBJ1-2; D perhaps matches TRBD1 (5 bases). Germline V lookup: CDR1 LNHDA, CDR2 SQIVND (reference sequence). V was clipped by 9 bases and J by 8 bases, with 25 bases between them. The length of the CDR3 is 15 residues. CDR3 residues: CASERGRRANRGYTF. CDR3 bases: TGTGCCAGCGAGCGGGGACGCAGGGCCAACCGGGGCTACACCTTC.

The genes are TRBV12-3 or TRBV12-4 and TRBJ2-3, with 12 bases identical to TRBD2. There are 16 residues in the CDR3. V gave up 5 bases and J gave up 4 bases; unmatched junction bases: 7. CDR3 bases: TGTGCCAGCAGTCCCGCGCTAGCGGGGGGGGCAGATACGCAGTATTTT. Its protein product is CASSPALAGGADTQYF.

The V call is TRBV7-9, the J call TRBJ1-5, with 9 positions matching TRBD1. V dropped 0 bases and J dropped 6; count of bases not matched to a gene: 9. The germline CDR1 and CDR2 sequences are SEHNR and FQNEAQ (reference sequence). The CDR3 spans 17 residues. CDR3 sequence: CASSLASGTGLGQPQHF. Here the CDR3 DNA reads TGTGCCAGCAGCTTAGCTTCCGGGACAGGGTTGGGTCAGCCCCAGCATTTT.

The chain carries TRBV6-2 or TRBV6-3 and TRBJ2-7; 9 bases align to TRBD2. CDR1 MNHEY and CDR2 SVGEGT come from the germline V gene. The CDR3 consists of 15 residues. With V trimmed by 5 bases and J by 2 bases, 7 bases remained unmatched. Here the CDR3 DNA reads TGTGCCAGCAGTGAGCGTCTAGCGGGAACCTACGAGCAGTACTTC. Translation: CASSERLAGTYEQYF.

The rearrangement joins TRBV20-1 to TRBJ2-5; D is possibly TRBD1 (6 bases). This CDR3 has 13 residues. Trimming shortened V by 6 bases and J by 4 bases, and 15 bases separated the two germline ends. From germline, CDR1 is DFQATT and CDR2 SNEGSKA (reference sequence). CDR3 sequence (DNA): TGCAGTGCCATACAGGGAAGTCTAGAGACCCAGTACTTC. Protein sequence: CSAIQGSLETQYF.

This clonotype turned up a few times. V is TRBV2 and J is TRBJ1-2; 8 nucleotides line up with TRBD1. The ends lost 5 bases at V and 7 bases at J; junction bases unmatched: 9. The CDR3 length is 14 residues. Per the germline V gene, CDR1 is SNHLY and CDR2 is FYNNEI. CDR3 protein: CASSPGQGSGGYTF. The DNA for the CDR3 is TGTGCCAGCAGTCCTGGACAGGGAAGCGGTGGCTACACCTTC.

This clonotype was counted between two and nine times. The chain couples TRBV19 to TRBJ1-2; 10 positions match TRBD1. CDR3 length equals 14 residues. Losses at the gene ends were 5 bases for V and 7 bases for J; bases not matched to a gene: 7. From germline, CDR1 is LNHDA and CDR2 SQIVND (reference sequence). The CDR3 reads CASSGATGGSGYTF. The CDR3, as DNA: TGTGCCAGTAGTGGAGCGACAGGGGGCTCTGGCTACACCTTC.

The chain uses TRBV6-2 or TRBV6-3 and TRBJ2-2, with D perhaps TRBD1 or TRBD2 (6 bases each). CDR3 length: 14 amino acids. V lost 4 bases and J 5 bases, leaving 11 bases between the germline ends. Germline V lookup: CDR1 MNHEY, CDR2 SVGEGT. The CDR3 loop reads CASSFLGGTGELFF. CDR3 coding DNA: TGTGCCAGCAGTTTCTTAGGGGGGACCGGGGAGCTGTTTTTT.

This chain joins TRBV7-2 and TRBJ1-1; D possibly corresponds to TRBD1 (6 bases). V was trimmed by 5 bases and J by 0 bases, leaving 13 bases between them. CDR1 and CDR2 (germline): SGHTA, FQGNSA. CDR3 size: 15 residues. CDR3 nucleotide sequence: TGTGCCAGCAGCCCTCAGGGGACGGTGAACACTGAAGCTTTCTTT. It translates to CASSPQGTVNTEAFF.

This clonotype was detected only a few times. The chain combines TRBV6-1 with TRBJ1-1; a possible D gene is TRBD1 (5 bases). Trimming cost V 3 bases and J 11 bases, with 13 bases left between them. Germline-derived CDR1 and CDR2 are MNHNS and SASEGT. This CDR3 has 12 residues. The CDR3, as DNA: TGTGCCAGCAGTGATCTTCCAGGGAGGGCTTTCTTT. Translating gives CASSDLPGRAFF.

V usage is TRBV19 and J usage is TRBJ1-3; the D gene is possibly TRBD1 (6 bases). The CDR3 has 17 residues. Per the germline V gene, CDR1 is LNHDA and CDR2 is SQIVND (reference sequence). Trimming stripped 5 bases from V and 0 bases from J, with 17 bases between. The CDR3 nucleotides read TGTGCCAGTAGTCCCCCCCCGCGGGACACCTCTGGAAACACCATATATTTT. This translates into CASSPPPRDTSGNTIYF. The whole variable domain, remainder taken from reference TRBV19 and TRBJ1-3, is DGGITQSPKYLFRKEGQNVTLSCEQNLNHDAMYWYRQDPGQGLRLIYYSQIVNDFQKGDIAEGYSVSREKKESFPLTVTSAQKNPTAFYLCASSPPPRDTSGNTIYFGEGSWLTVV.

This clonotype was observed a few times. V and J are TRBV6-1 and TRBJ1-5, with TRBD1 matching over 8 bases. The ends lost 4 bases at V and 2 bases at J; junction bases unmatched: 13. Germline loops: CDR1 MNHNS, CDR2 SASEGT. This CDR3 is built from 18 residues. The CDR3 sequence: CASSALGQGWSGNQPQHF. CDR3 coding DNA: TGTGCCAGCAGTGCCTTAGGACAGGGCTGGAGTGGCAATCAGCCCCAGCATTTT.

The chain couples TRBV2 to TRBJ1-5, with a weak D call TRBD1 (5 bases). Germline V gives CDR1 SNHLY, CDR2 FYNNEI. V was clipped by 1 base and J by 9 bases, with 19 bases between them. The CDR3 has 16 amino acids. CDR3 nucleotides: TGTGCCAGCAGTGAAGGACAGAGAAGGGGTTTGGCGCCCCAGCATTTT. This encodes CASSEGQRRGLAPQHF.

This clonotype occurred a few times. The chain has TRBV6-1 and TRBJ2-3; TRBD2 aligns across 8 bases. The CDR3 runs 18 residues. V was clipped by 8 bases and J by 0 bases; unmatched bases: 16. CDR1 and CDR2 from the germline V gene are MNHNS and SASEGT. DNA of the CDR3: TGTGCCAGCCGTCCTTGGGCCCCCGGGACTAGGAGCACAGATACGCAGTATTTT. Its translation is CASRPWAPGTRSTDTQYF.

The table lists this clonotype with a few counts. This chain uses TRBV11-3 with TRBJ2-3; D gene unclear. CDR1 and CDR2 from the germline V gene are SGHNT and YENEEA. Trimming pared 4 bases from V and 0 bases from J, leaving 8 bases between. This CDR3 is 14 amino acids long. The CDR3 sequence is CASSWLPSTDTQYF. Written as DNA, the CDR3 is TGTGCCAGCAGCTGGCTACCTAGCACAGATACGCAGTATTTT.

This clonotype was detected once. V usage is TRBV6-1 and J usage is TRBJ1-2; D is possibly TRBD1 (6 bases). Germline assignment: CDR1 MNHNS and CDR2 SASEGT. The V gene lost 7 bases and the J gene lost 5 bases, with 26 bases spanning the gap. The CDR3 length is 17 residues. For the CDR3, the DNA is TGTGCCAGCACCCTACTGCCCTCTGGGGACATTGGTTATGGCTACACCTTC. Protein product: CASTLLPSGDIGYGYTF.

This clonotype was seen a few times. J is TRBJ2-7 and V is TRBV21-1; the D segment call TRBD1 is taken from the table without a DNA check. TRBV21-1 is flagged as a pseudogene. This CDR3 has 15 residues. This CDR3 is CASSNWGRDSYEQYF. The CDR3 region has the DNA TGTGCCAGCAGCAATTGGGGACGGGACTCCTACGAGCAGTACTTC.

This rearrangement joins TRBV19 to TRBJ2-5, with 7 nucleotides matching TRBD2. Per the germline V gene, CDR1 is LNHDA and CDR2 is SQIVND (reference sequence). This CDR3 spans 13 amino acids. J was trimmed by 4 bases and V by 8 bases; bases with no gene match: 7. The CDR3 DNA is TGTGCCAGTCGAGTCGCGGGGGTAGAGACCCAGTACTTC. Translating it yields CASRVAGVETQYF.

This clonotype was seen only a few times. The chain uses TRBV6-5 and TRBJ1-2; D unclear. The germline gives CDR1 MNHEY, CDR2 SVGAGI. V lost 4 bases and J lost 7, with 13 bases in between. The CDR3 has 13 amino acids. The CDR3 DNA follows: TGTGCCAGCAGTTCATCAGGCGCCCCTGGCTACACCTTC. Encoded protein: CASSSSGAPGYTF.

The V call is TRBV7-2, the J call TRBJ2-1; TRBD1 matches 7 bases. CDR3 length: 14 residues. The ends lost 7 bases at V and 0 bases at J; junction bases unmatched: 3. Germline lookup yields CDR1 SGHTA and CDR2 FQGNSA. The DNA of the CDR3 is TGTGCCAGCACGGGACAGACCTCCTACAATGAGCAGTTCTTC. This translates into CASTGQTSYNEQFF.

This chain joins TRBV30 and TRBJ1-5; D remains ambiguous. Germline V lookup: CDR1 GTSNPN, CDR2 SVGIG (reference sequence). This CDR3 region has 13 residues. V was cut by 1 base and J by 5 bases, with 9 bases left in between. CDR3: CAWSGGPHQPQHF. As DNA, the CDR3 is TGTGCCTGGAGTGGCGGCCCTCATCAGCCCCAGCATTTT. The complete variable domain, with remaining parts taken from reference TRBV30 and TRBJ1-5, reads SQTIHQWPATLVQPVGSPLSLECTVEGTSNPNLYWYRQAAGRGLQLLFYSVGIGQISSEVPQNLSASRPQDRQFILSSKKLLLSDSGFYLCAWSGGPHQPQHFGDGTRLSIL.

There are a few counts of this clonotype. The rearrangement uses TRBV20-1 and TRBJ2-5; unclear D gene. The V and J ends lost 1 base and 7 bases respectively, with 16 bases between them. CDR1 and CDR2 from the germline V gene are DFQATT and SNEGSKA (reference sequence). The length of the CDR3 is 14 residues. CDR3 DNA sequence: TGCAGTGCTAGAGTTCCGGGCTCCAGTGGGACCCAGTACTTC. Protein: CSARVPGSSGTQYF.

In regard to this clonotype: One end of the junction fails to match germline, which may point to a read error. This rearrangement joins TRBV7-2 to TRBJ1-5; 9 nucleotides line up with TRBD1. The CDR3 is 19 amino acids. Germline V lookup: CDR1 SGHTA, CDR2 FQGNSA. The CDR3 DNA sequence: TGCGCCAGCAGCCAAGACAGAAACAGGGGGCGGGGGTACAATCAGCCCCAGCATTTT. Translation: CASSQDRNRGRGYNQPQHF.

This clonotype was counted between two and nine times. The rearrangement uses TRBV18 and TRBJ2-3, with D perhaps TRBD1 (5 bases). Trimming took 3 bases from V and 2 from J, leaving 12 bases between them. Per germline, CDR1 KGHSH and CDR2 LQKENI. This CDR3 is 15 amino acids long. The CDR3 DNA is TGTGCCAGCTCACCCAGCAGGGCCTACACAGATACGCAGTATTTT. Encoded protein: CASSPSRAYTDTQYF.